This TCR beta chain is drawn from a study of cytomegalovirus exposure and HLA in healthy donors. Study information: From 150 million to 200 million T cells, an earlier analysis saw approximately 120 million unique TCR beta sequences. Out of about 410 genotyped donors, approximately 84% belonged to the Caucasian-associated ancestry cluster. Study results and caveats: 150 to 200 TCR beta chains were listed as cytomegalovirus-associated.

With 60 Vbeta and 13 Jbeta primers, the PCR was carried out. Profiled with immunoSEQ multiplex PCR; TCRdb holds only in-frame clones, not every one. The sample lists some 140,000 clones, roughly 83% seen once, with approximately 3% in the top ten. A remark on this clone: Its cognate antigen is unknown.

Unrecorded immune exposure was likely among donors, who were nominally healthy when sampled. Per the germline V gene, CDR1 is MNHEY and CDR2 is SVGAGI. Trimming stripped 6 bases from V and 10 bases from J, with 18 bases between. This CDR3 comprises 13 residues. The rearrangement joins TRBV6-5 to TRBJ1-2; possible D gene TRBD1, 6 bases. The source material was PBMCs. The clonotype was recovered from a female donor in good health and CMV-seronegative. The CDR3 coding sequence is TGTGCCAGCAGAGGAGCGGGGGGCGCAACCTACACCTTC. It encodes CASRGAGGATYTF.